This entry is about one TCR beta chain. Its antigen is undetermined. The assay was immunoSEQ multiplex PCR, and TCRdb's table has in-frame clones only and misses some. This table holds hundreds of thousands of clones, 96% found once. The data were obtained in a study of shared clonotypes between healthy human individuals. Study-wide findings and caveats: The diversity represented, both genetic and in exposure history, was limited by few donors. In contrast to clonotypes shared by all four donors, non-shared clonotypes had lower generation probabilities.

Trimming left V 8 bases short and J 8 bases short, with 15 bases between. This CDR3 comprises 12 residues. Germline V CDR1 and CDR2: MDHEN, SYDVKM. The study drew its donors from healthy HIV-negative adults without recent acute infections or vaccinations. The V and J genes are TRBV28 and TRBJ1-2; a possible D gene is TRBD1 (6 bases). This TCR derives from a woman aged 30 to 39 in good health. Material for sequencing was naive CD4+ T cells sorted from blood. Subset specified: CD45RA+ positively selected. Here the CDR3 reads CASAQGSYGYTF. CDR3 DNA: TGTGCCAGCGCACAGGGATCGTACGGCTACACCTTC.